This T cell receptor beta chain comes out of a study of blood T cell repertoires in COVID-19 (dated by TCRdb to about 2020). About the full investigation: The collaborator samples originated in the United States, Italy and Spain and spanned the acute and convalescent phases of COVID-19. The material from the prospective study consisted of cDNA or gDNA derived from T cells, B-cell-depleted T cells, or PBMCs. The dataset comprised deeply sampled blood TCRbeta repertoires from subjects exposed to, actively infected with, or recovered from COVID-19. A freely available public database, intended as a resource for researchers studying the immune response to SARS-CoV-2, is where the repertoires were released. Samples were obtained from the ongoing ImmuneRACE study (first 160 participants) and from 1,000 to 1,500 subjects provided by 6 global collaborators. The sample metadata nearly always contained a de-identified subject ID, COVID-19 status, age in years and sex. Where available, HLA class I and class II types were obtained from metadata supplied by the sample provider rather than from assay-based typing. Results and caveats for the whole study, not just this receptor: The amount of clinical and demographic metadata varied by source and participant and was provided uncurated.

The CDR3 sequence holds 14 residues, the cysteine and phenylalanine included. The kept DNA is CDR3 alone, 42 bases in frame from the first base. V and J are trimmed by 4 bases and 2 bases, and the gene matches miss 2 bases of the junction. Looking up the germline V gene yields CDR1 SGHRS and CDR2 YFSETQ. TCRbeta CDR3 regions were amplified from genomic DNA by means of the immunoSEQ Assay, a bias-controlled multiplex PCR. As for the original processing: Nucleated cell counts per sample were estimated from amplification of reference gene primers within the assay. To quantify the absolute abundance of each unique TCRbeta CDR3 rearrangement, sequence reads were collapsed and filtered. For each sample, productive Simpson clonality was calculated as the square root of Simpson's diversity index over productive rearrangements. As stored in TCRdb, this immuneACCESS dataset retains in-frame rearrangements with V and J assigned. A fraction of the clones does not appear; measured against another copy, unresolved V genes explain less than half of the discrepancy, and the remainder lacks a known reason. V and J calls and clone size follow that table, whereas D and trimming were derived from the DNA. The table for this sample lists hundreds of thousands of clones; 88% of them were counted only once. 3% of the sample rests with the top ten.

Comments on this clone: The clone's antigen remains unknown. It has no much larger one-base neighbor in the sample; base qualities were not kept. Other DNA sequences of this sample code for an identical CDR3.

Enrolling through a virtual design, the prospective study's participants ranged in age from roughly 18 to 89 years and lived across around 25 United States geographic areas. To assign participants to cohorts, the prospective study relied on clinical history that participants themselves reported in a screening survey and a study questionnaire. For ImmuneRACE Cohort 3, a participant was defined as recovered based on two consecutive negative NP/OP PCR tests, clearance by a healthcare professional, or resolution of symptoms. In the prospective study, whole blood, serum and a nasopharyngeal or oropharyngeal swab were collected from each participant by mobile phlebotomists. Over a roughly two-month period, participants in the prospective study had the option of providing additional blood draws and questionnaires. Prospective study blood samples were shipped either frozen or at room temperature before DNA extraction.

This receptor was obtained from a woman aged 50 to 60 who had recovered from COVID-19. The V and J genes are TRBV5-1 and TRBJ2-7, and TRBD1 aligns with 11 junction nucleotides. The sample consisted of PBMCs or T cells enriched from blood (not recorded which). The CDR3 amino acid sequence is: CASSPGQGAYEQYF. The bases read TGCGCCAGCAGCCCGGGACAGGGGGCCTACGAGCAGTACTTC.